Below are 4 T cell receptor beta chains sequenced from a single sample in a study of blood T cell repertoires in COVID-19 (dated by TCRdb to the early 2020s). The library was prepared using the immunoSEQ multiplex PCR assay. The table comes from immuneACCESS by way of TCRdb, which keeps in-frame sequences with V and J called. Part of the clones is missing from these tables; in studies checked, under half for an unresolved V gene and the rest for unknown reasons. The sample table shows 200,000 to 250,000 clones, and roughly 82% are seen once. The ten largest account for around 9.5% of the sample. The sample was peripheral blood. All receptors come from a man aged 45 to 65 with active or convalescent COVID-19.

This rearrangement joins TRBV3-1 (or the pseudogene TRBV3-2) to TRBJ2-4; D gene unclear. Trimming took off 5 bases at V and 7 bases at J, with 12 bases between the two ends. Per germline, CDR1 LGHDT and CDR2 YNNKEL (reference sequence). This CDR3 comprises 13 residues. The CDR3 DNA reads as TGTGCCAGCAGCACCTACCGAGGCAACATTCAGTACTTC. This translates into CASSTYRGNIQYF.

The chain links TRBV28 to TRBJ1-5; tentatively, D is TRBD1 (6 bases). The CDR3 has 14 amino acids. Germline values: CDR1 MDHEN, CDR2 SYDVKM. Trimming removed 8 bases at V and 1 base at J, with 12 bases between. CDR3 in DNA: TGTGCCAGCCATGGGGGCAGGAGCAATCAGCCCCAGCATTTT. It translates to CASHGGRSNQPQHF.

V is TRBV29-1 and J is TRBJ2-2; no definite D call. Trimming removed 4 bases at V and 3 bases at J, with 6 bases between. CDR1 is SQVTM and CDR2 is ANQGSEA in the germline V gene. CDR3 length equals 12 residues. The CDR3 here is CSVATDTGELFF. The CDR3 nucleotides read TGCAGCGTTGCTACCGACACCGGGGAGCTGTTTTTT.

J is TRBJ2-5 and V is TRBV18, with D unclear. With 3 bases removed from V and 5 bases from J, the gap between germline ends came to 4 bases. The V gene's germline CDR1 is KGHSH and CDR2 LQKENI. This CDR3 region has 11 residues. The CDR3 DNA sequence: TGTGCCAGCTCACCTGAGGAGACCCAGTACTTC. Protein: CASSPEETQYF.